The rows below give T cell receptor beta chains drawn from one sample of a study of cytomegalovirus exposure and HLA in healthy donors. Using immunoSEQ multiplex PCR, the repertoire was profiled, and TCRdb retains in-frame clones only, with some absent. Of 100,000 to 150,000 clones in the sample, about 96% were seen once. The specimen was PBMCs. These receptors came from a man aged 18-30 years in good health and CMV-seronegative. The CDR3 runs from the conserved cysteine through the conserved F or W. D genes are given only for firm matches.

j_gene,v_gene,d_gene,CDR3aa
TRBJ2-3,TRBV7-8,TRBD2,CASSSYGLAGNTDTQYF
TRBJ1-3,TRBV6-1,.,CASSEGDRNTIYF
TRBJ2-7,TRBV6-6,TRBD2,CASSLTSGSHEQYF
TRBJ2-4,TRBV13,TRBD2,CASSLYPSGISDF
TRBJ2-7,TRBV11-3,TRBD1,CASSWGQGYNEQYF
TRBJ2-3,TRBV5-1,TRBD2,CASSLVTSGTDTQYF
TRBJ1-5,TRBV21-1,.,CASGPGQDHQPQHF
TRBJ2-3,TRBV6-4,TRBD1,CASSAGTGGADTQYF
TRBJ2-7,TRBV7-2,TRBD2,CASSLELAGGPYTEQYF
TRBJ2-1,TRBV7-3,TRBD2,CASSSGLASNEQFF
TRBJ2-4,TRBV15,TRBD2,CATSRDPSGSWGLAKNIQYF
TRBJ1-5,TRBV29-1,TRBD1,CSVGQGDQPQHF
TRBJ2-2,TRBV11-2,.,CASTVAEILDNTGELFF
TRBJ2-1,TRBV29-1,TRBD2,CSVAGTSGRAGEQFF
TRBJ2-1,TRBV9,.,CASSVGGRGYNEQFF
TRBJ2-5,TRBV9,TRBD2,CASSSLSGASETQYF
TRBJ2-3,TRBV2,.,CASSVGTPTSTDTQYF
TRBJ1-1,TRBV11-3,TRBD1,CASSLRQGANTEAFF
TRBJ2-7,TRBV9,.,CASSVAGSYEQYF
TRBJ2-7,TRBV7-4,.,CASSPRGHTSYEQYF
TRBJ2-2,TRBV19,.,CASSLGQNTGELFF
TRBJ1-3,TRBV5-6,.,CASSFEYSGNTIYF
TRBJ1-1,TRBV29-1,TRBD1,CSGRTGGSSDTEAFF
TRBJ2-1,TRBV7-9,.,CASSGGGSTYNEQFF
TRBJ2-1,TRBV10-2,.,CASSGGSLDEQFF
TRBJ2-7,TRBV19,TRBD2,CASSIREGPGEQYF
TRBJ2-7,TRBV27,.,CASSGTYSYEQYF
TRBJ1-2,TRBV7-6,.,CASSIDTGNYGYTF
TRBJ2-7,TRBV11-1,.,CASSLGRGTVSSYEQYF